The 3 T cell receptor beta chains reported below all come from one sample, sequenced in a study of cytomegalovirus exposure and HLA in healthy donors. Libraries were prepared by immunoSEQ multiplex PCR; TCRdb keeps only in-frame clonotypes and omits some of them. Of about 160,000 clones in the sample, over 85% were seen once. Source material: PBMCs. The receptor set was obtained from a woman aged 18 to 35 in good health and CMV-seropositive.

The chain joins TRBV7-3 to TRBJ2-5; 7 nucleotides align to TRBD2. Germline CDR1 reads SGHTA; CDR2 reads FQGTGA. This CDR3 has 14 residues. V was pared by 1 base and J by 5 bases, with 4 bases of the junction left unmatched. The CDR3 bases are TGTGCCAGCAGCTTAAGCGGGAGTTGGGAGACCCAGTACTTC. This sequence encodes CASSLSGSWETQYF.

The V call is TRBV30, the J call TRBJ1-4, with D possibly being TRBD1 (6 bases). This CDR3 contains 12 residues. The germline CDR1 and CDR2 sequences are GTSNPN and SVGIG (reference sequence). V was cut by 6 bases and J by 4 bases, with 9 bases left in between. The CDR3 here is CACRQVNEKLFF. The CDR3 nucleotides read TGTGCCTGCAGACAGGTTAATGAAAAACTGTTTTTT.

This clone was observed a few times. The genes are TRBV7-6 and TRBJ1-5; D remains unclear. Per germline, CDR1 SGHVS and CDR2 FNYEAQ. CDR3 length: 13 amino acids. V lost 1 base, J lost 6 bases, and 7 bases lay in between. The CDR3 here is CASSLDPSQPQHF. The CDR3 DNA follows: TGTGCCAGCAGCTTAGATCCGTCTCAGCCCCAGCATTTT.